The 8 T cell receptor beta chains below were found in one sample sequenced in a study of OX40 agonist ivuxolimab in advanced cancers. Sequencing was performed with immunoSEQ multiplex PCR; in TCRdb, only in-frame clones are kept and a portion is missing. Of about 12,000 clones in the sample, roughly two thirds were seen once. Here the sequenced sample was CD4+ or CD8+ T cells sorted from blood, taken in a trial of the OX40 agonist ivuxolimab. Receptors originate from an adult with an advanced solid tumor such as melanoma, head and neck, liver or kidney cancer.

This rearrangement joins TRBV6-5 to TRBJ2-7; D is unclear. Germline assignment: CDR1 MNHEY and CDR2 SVGAGI. The CDR3 sequence is 13 residues long. V was pared by 4 bases and J by 0 bases, with 7 bases between. The CDR3 loop is CASSLADSYEQYF. The CDR3, as DNA: TGTGCCAGCAGTTTGGCAGACTCCTACGAGCAGTACTTC.

The CDR3 nucleotides read TGTGCCAGCAGCTTAGTAGGACAGGGCAGCGACAATGAGCAGTTCTTC. Its translation: CASSLVGQGSDNEQFF. The rearrangement uses TRBV7-9 and TRBJ2-1; 8 bases line up with TRBD1. CDR1 is SEHNR, CDR2 FQNEAQ, per germline (reference sequence). Losses at the gene ends were 1 base for V and 5 bases for J; bases not matched to a gene: 7. The CDR3 consists of 16 residues.

The chain links TRBV5-5 to TRBJ2-3; D unclear. Germline CDR1 is SGHKS and CDR2 is YYEKEE (reference sequence). CDR3 length: 15 amino acids. V lost 0 bases to trimming and J lost 2 bases, with 10 bases between them. The CDR3 loop reads CASSLGSWATDTQYF. DNA for the CDR3: TGTGCCAGCAGCTTGGGTAGCTGGGCCACAGATACGCAGTATTTT.

DNA for the CDR3: TGCGCCAGCAGCCAAGATTCGGGCGGATACTACGAGCAGTACTTC. Its translation is CASSQDSGGYYEQYF. V usage is TRBV4-1 and J usage is TRBJ2-7; D gene ambiguous. Trimming took 0 bases from V and 3 from J, leaving 12 bases between them. The length of the CDR3 is 15 residues. The germline gives CDR1 MGHRA, CDR2 YSYEKL.

The chain is built from TRBV4-1 and TRBJ2-7, with TRBD1 matching 9 bases. Germline assignment: CDR1 MGHRA and CDR2 YSYEKL. The CDR3 spans 15 residues. The junction had 5 bases not matched to a gene; V was cut back by 1 base and J by 4 bases. The CDR3 DNA is TGCGCCAGCAGCCAAGCGGACAGGGGAGGGTACGAGCAGTACTTC. It codes for CASSQADRGGYEQYF.

The gene calls are TRBV5-1 and TRBJ2-5, with 7 bases fitting TRBD1. The CDR3 extends over 14 amino acids. In germline, CDR1 is SGHRS, CDR2 YFSETQ. V lost 1 base and J lost 1; bases outside the gene matches: 1. Here the CDR3 reads CASSLYRGQETQYF. The CDR3 nucleotides are TGCGCCAGCAGCTTGTACAGGGGCCAAGAGACCCAGTACTTC.

This clone was seen only a few times. The chain employs TRBV27 and TRBJ1-6, with TRBD1 matching over 7 bases. CDR1 and CDR2 from the germline V gene are MNHEY and SMNVEV (reference sequence). V dropped 5 bases and J dropped 9; count of bases not matched to a gene: 16. The CDR3 runs 17 residues. CDR3 in DNA: TGTGCCAGCAGTGATACAGGGGAAGGGTCCTATTCTTCACCCCTCCACTTT. It codes for CASSDTGEGSYSSPLHF.

The chain is built from TRBV5-6 and TRBJ2-1; D is unclear. Germline lookup yields CDR1 SGHDT and CDR2 YYEEEE. This CDR3 has 14 amino acids. Trimming removed 4 bases at V and 8 bases at J, with 16 bases between. The CDR3 reads CASSEDHRVDEQFF. CDR3 nucleotide sequence: TGTGCCAGCAGCGAGGACCATAGGGTCGATGAGCAGTTCTTC.